This T cell receptor (beta chain) was retrieved from a study of multiple sclerosis patients with progressive multifocal leukoencephalopathy. Findings of the study overall: Before and during natalizumab, the clones expanded at PML already existed.

The time point denotes: time of PML onset. Prior interferon beta treatment was universal, and the PML patients were all female. The T3 samples were drawn when PML began. This was a survey-level run. Clones were sequenced by immunoSEQ multiplex PCR, and TCRdb holds only the in-frame ones, with some missing. This sample has roughly 32,000 clones; about 90% occur once, and the top ten carry about 3.3%. The V and J ends lost 6 bases and 5 bases, in that order; junction bases with no gene match: 11. The CDR3 contains 16 residues. Germline CDR1 is MNHEY and CDR2 is SMNVEV (reference sequence). Concerning this clone itself: Its target is unknown.

The specimen was PBMCs, collected from a patient treated with natalizumab. The receptor's source is a human donor with progressive multifocal leukoencephalopathy. The J gene is TRBJ2-1, the V gene TRBV27; 9 bases line up with TRBD2. The CDR3 sequence: CASSPAGGAKNNEQFF. The DNA for the CDR3 is TGTGCCAGCAGCCCCGCGGGGGGGGCAAAAAACAATGAGCAGTTCTTC.